This T cell receptor (beta chain) was retrieved from a study of patients and donors after allogeneic stem cell transplantation. This CDR3 has 16 amino acids. Unmatched junction bases numbered 13, after V lost 2 bases and J lost 10 bases. MiXCR, applied by TCRdb to the RT-PCR reads, yields one record per CDR3 protein. The table has some 87,000 distinct CDR3 sequences, about 48% seen once; the top ten hold around 60%. This TCR was recovered from a human donor who was either an allogeneic HSCT recipient or a stem cell or donor lymphocyte infusion donor (not recorded which). It is not recorded whose cells these are; they may come from a transplant donor. The chain carries TRBV12-3 or TRBV12-4 and TRBJ2-1; 8 nucleotides match TRBD2. Sample: blood, either unsorted or a sorted T cell fraction (not recorded which). The CDR3 nucleotides read TGTGCCAGCAGTTTAAGTCCCCACGGGAGGGGCGGCGAGCAGTTCTTC. This sequence encodes CASSLSPHGRGGEQFF.